Below are 19 T cell receptor beta chains sequenced from a single sample in a study of blood T cell repertoires in COVID-19. Produced via immunoSEQ multiplex PCR; TCRdb's table is partial and in-frame only. The top ten clones hold 2% of a sample with tens of thousands of clones, 70% to 90% of them seen once. Input material: peripheral blood. Source of these receptors: a man younger than 45 with acute or convalescent COVID-19.

J is TRBJ2-1 and V is TRBV6-2 or TRBV6-3, with D possibly being TRBD1 (6 bases). The germline V and J ends were trimmed by 6 bases and 0 bases, with 9 bases remaining between them. This CDR3 has 14 residues. Germline V CDR1 and CDR2: MNHEY, SVGEGT. The CDR3 coding sequence is TGTGCCAGCAGCAGGGGCAGCTCCTACAATGAGCAGTTCTTC. It encodes CASSRGSSYNEQFF.

J is TRBJ2-3 and V is TRBV7-9, with TRBD1 identical over 7 bases. The germline V gene encodes CDR1 SEHNR and CDR2 FQNEAQ (reference sequence). Trimming took 5 bases from V and 1 from J; bases not matched to a gene: 9. This CDR3 is built from 16 residues. The CDR3 is CASSPGIQGRTDTQYF. The CDR3, as DNA: TGTGCCAGCAGCCCCGGAATACAGGGGCGCACAGATACGCAGTATTTT.

The V and J genes are TRBV11-2 and TRBJ2-5; D gene ambiguous. This CDR3 contains 12 residues. The V end lost 1 base, the J end lost 2 bases, and 2 bases lay between the germline ends. CDR1 and CDR2 from the germline V gene are SGHAT and FQNNGV. The CDR3 DNA sequence: TGTGCCAGCAGCTTAGCGCAAGAGACCCAGTACTTC. Amino acids: CASSLAQETQYF.

For the CDR3, the DNA is TGTGCCAGCAGCTTAGCGGGAGTGACAGATACGCAGTATTTT. Amino acids: CASSLAGVTDTQYF. The J gene is TRBJ2-3, the V gene TRBV7-9, with D maybe TRBD2 (5 bases). CDR3 length: 14 residues. Germline CDR1 SEHNR, CDR2 FQNEAQ (reference sequence). V was cut by 0 bases and J by 3 bases, with 7 bases left in between.

The CDR3 sequence: CASRRSGGRADTQYF. DNA of the CDR3: TGTGCCAGCAGGAGATCAGGGGGCCGGGCAGATACGCAGTATTTT. The chain employs TRBV2 and TRBJ2-3, with 8 positions matching TRBD1. CDR1 is SNHLY, CDR2 FYNNEI, per germline. CDR3 length: 15 amino acids. Trimming cost V 6 bases and J 4 bases; bases outside gene matches: 9. The full variable domain, rest sourced from reference TRBV2 and TRBJ2-3, is EPEVTQTPSHQVTQMGQEVILRCVPISNHLYFYWYRQILGQKVEFLVSFYNNEISEKSEIFDDQFSVERPDGSNFTLKIRSTKLEDSAMYFCASRRSGGRADTQYFGPGTRLTVL.

This clone was seen more than once but under ten times. The V gene is TRBV19, the J gene TRBJ1-4, with no clear D. The germline V and J ends were trimmed by 11 bases and 0 bases, with 13 bases remaining between them. This CDR3 contains 14 residues. Germline CDR1 LNHDA, CDR2 SQIVND (reference sequence). The CDR3 DNA reads as TGTGCCGGAAGAAACACAGCAACTAATGAAAAACTGTTTTTT. This translates into CAGRNTATNEKLFF.

V usage is TRBV13 and J usage is TRBJ2-4; a weak D match, TRBD1 (5 bases). The germline CDR1 and CDR2 sequences are PRHDT and FYEKMQ (reference sequence). Trimming cost V 0 bases and J 8 bases, with 11 bases left between them. The CDR3 runs to 14 residues. The CDR3 DNA is TGTGCCAGCAGCTTAGGCCAGGGTGCGGACATTCAGTACTTC. It encodes CASSLGQGADIQYF.

The chain links TRBV2 to TRBJ1-2, with D perhaps TRBD1 (5 bases). V was trimmed by 5 bases and J by 2 bases, leaving 15 bases between them. The CDR3 runs 15 residues. Per the germline V gene, CDR1 is SNHLY and CDR2 is FYNNEI. This CDR3 is CASSFVGGANYGYTF. In DNA form, the CDR3 reads TGTGCCAGCAGTTTTGTGGGTGGGGCGAACTATGGCTACACCTTC.

This chain joins TRBV6-5 and TRBJ1-2; TRBD1 aligns across 9 bases. Germline CDR1 is MNHEY and CDR2 is SVGAGI. V trimming: 6 bases; J trimming: 4 bases; junction bases outside the gene matches: 6. This CDR3 region has 14 residues. DNA for the CDR3: TGTGCCAGCAGGGACCGACAGGGGGTCTATGGCTACACCTTC. Amino acids: CASRDRQGVYGYTF.

This clone showed up just a few times. The V gene is TRBV3-1 (or the pseudogene TRBV3-2), the J gene TRBJ1-2; D is undetermined. V lost 1 base and J lost 5, with 5 bases in between. The germline gives CDR1 LGHDT, CDR2 YNNKEL (reference sequence). The CDR3 spans 12 residues. CDR3 amino acids: CASSQVPYGYTF. CDR3 bases: TGTGCCAGCAGCCAAGTTCCGTATGGCTACACCTTC.

J is TRBJ2-5 and V is TRBV7-9; D possibly corresponds to TRBD2 (6 bases). This CDR3 has 14 residues. CDR1 is SEHNR, CDR2 FQNEAQ, per germline (reference sequence). The V gene lost 2 bases and the J gene lost 5 bases, with 12 bases spanning the gap. The CDR3, as DNA: TGTGCCAGCAGCTTAACCGCGCGGGGCGAGACCCAGTACTTC. As protein: CASSLTARGETQYF.

This chain links TRBV3-1 (or the pseudogene TRBV3-2) with TRBJ1-6; 8 nucleotides agree with TRBD1. The length of the CDR3 is 15 residues. Germline CDR1 is LGHDT and CDR2 is YNNKEL (reference sequence). V shed 4 bases and J 7 bases; nucleotides not matched to a gene: 6. The CDR3 region is CASSLPGGWNSPLHF. DNA for the CDR3: TGTGCCAGCAGCCTACCAGGGGGCTGGAATTCACCCCTCCACTTT.

This chain joins TRBV29-1 and TRBJ2-1; D is ambiguous. The CDR3 consists of 13 residues. Trimming left V 1 base short and J 5 bases short, with 9 bases between. From germline, CDR1 is SQVTM and CDR2 ANQGSEA. In DNA form, the CDR3 reads TGCAGCGTTGAAGCGTGGCAGAACAATGAGCAGTTCTTC. Its translation is CSVEAWQNNEQFF.

As regards this clone: One junction end disagrees with the germline gene, perhaps due to a read error. This chain connects TRBV7-7 to TRBJ2-6; 9 bases are shared with TRBD1. Germline lookup yields CDR1 SSHAT and CDR2 FNYEAQ (reference sequence). This CDR3 comprises 18 residues. The CDR3 coding sequence is TGTGCTAGCAGCTTAAGGTCGGGACAGGGCCCGGGGGCCAACGTCCTGACTTTC. It encodes CASSLRSGQGPGANVLTF.

This chain links TRBV4-3 with TRBJ2-3, with 14 bases identical to TRBD2. Germline trimming cut 2 bases from V and 2 bases from J; bases unmatched to any gene: 6. The germline CDR1 and CDR2 sequences are LGHNA and YSLEER. The CDR3 consists of 18 residues. CDR3 nucleotides: TGCGCCAGCAGCCAATATCGACTAGCGGGAGGGAACACAGATACGCAGTATTTT. Translated: CASSQYRLAGGNTDTQYF.

J is TRBJ2-3 and V is TRBV5-1; 11 nucleotides align to TRBD2. The CDR3 has 14 amino acids. Unmatched junction bases numbered 3, after V lost 3 bases and J lost 6 bases. Germline V gives CDR1 SGHRS, CDR2 YFSETQ. CDR3 in DNA: TGCGCCAGCAGCTCGACTAGCGGGGATGATACGCAGTATTTT. The encoded protein is CASSSTSGDDTQYF.

Only a few counts were recorded for this clone. The chain is built from TRBV6-6 and TRBJ1-2; D may be TRBD1 (6 bases). In germline, CDR1 is MNHNY, CDR2 SVGAGI (reference sequence). V dropped 6 bases and J dropped 2 bases, with 13 bases sitting between them. The CDR3 totals 14 residues. Here the CDR3 DNA reads TGTGCCAGCAGCGCGGCGGGGGCAAACTATGGCTACACCTTC. It encodes CASSAAGANYGYTF.

The rearrangement links TRBV9 to TRBJ1-1; TRBD1 matches at 10 bases. V lost 4 bases, J lost 1 base, and 1 base stayed unmatched. CDR3 length: 14 amino acids. The V gene's germline CDR1 is SGDLS and CDR2 YYNGEE. CDR3 nucleotides: TGTGCCAGCAGCAGGACAGGGGGGAACACTGAAGCTTTCTTT. Amino acid sequence: CASSRTGGNTEAFF.

DNA for the CDR3: TGCAGTGCTAGTGGACGGTCGGGACAGAGCACAGATACGCAGTATTTT. As protein: CSASGRSGQSTDTQYF. The chain recombines TRBV20-1 with TRBJ2-3, with TRBD1 matching 7 bases. Trimming removed 3 bases from V and 0 bases from J; junction bases left unmatched: 9. This CDR3 comprises 16 residues. The V gene's germline CDR1 is DFQATT and CDR2 SNEGSKA (reference sequence).